The 18 T cell receptor beta chains below were found in one sample sequenced in a study of cytomegalovirus exposure and HLA in healthy donors. Primers included in the PCR were 60 Vbeta and 13 Jbeta primers. TCRdb keeps only in-frame clones here, not all; method: immunoSEQ multiplex PCR. Among fewer than 200,000 clones listed, 75% to 80% were seen once. The sequenced material came from PBMCs. Receptors were obtained from a woman in her twenties or thirties in good health and CMV-seropositive.

The V gene is TRBV7-3, the J gene TRBJ1-2; D perhaps matches TRBD1 (6 bases). Germline V gene sequence: CDR1 SGHTA, CDR2 FQGTGA. This CDR3 region has 14 residues. Trimming took off 3 bases at V and 4 bases at J, with 12 bases between the two ends. The DNA for the CDR3 is TGTGCCAGCAGCTTTTTTCAGGGGACCTATGGCTACACCTTC. Translation: CASSFFQGTYGYTF. The variable domain in full, with the rest retrieved from reference TRBV7-3 and TRBJ1-2, is GAGVSQTPSNKVTEKGKYVELRCDPISGHTALYWYRQSLGQGPEFLIYFQGTGAADDSGLPNDRFFAVRPEGSVSTLKIQRTERGDSAVYLCASSFFQGTYGYTFGSGTRLTVV.

The chain combines TRBV2 with TRBJ2-2, with unresolved D. Deletions cut 8 bases from V and 2 bases from J, with 9 bases between. CDR3 length: 13 amino acids. CDR1 and CDR2 (germline): SNHLY, FYNNEI. The CDR3 sequence is CASQTDNTGELFF. CDR3 coding DNA: TGTGCCAGCCAGACTGATAACACCGGGGAGCTGTTTTTT.

The rearrangement links TRBV4-2 to TRBJ2-2; D remains unclear. With 2 bases removed from V and 2 bases from J, the gap between germline ends came to 9 bases. This CDR3 contains 15 residues. CDR1 is LGHNA and CDR2 is YNFKEQ in the germline V gene. CDR3 sequence reads: CASSQRGANTGELFF. The CDR3 DNA follows: TGTGCCAGCAGCCAAAGAGGAGCTAACACCGGGGAGCTGTTTTTT.

This sequence joins TRBV5-4 and TRBJ1-2; 11 positions match TRBD1. This CDR3 region has 16 residues. Germline V gene lookup returns CDR1 SGHNT and CDR2 YYREEE (reference sequence). After removal of 0 bases from V and 7 bases from J, the junction contained 8 bases not matched to a gene. The CDR3 spells CASSLAIGQGAGGYTF. Here the CDR3 DNA reads TGTGCCAGCAGCTTGGCCATTGGACAGGGGGCCGGTGGCTACACCTTC.

The rearrangement links TRBV7-6 to TRBJ1-3; 9 positions match TRBD1. J gave up 2 bases and V 4 bases, and 12 bases lay outside the gene matches. Germline V gives CDR1 SGHVS, CDR2 FNYEAQ. This CDR3 is 18 amino acids long. CDR3 nucleotide sequence: TGTGCCAGCAGCTCTAGCCCCCACAGGGGGCGAGCTGGAAACACCATATATTTT. This sequence encodes CASSSSPHRGRAGNTIYF.

This sequence joins TRBV28 and TRBJ1-5, with 7 nucleotides matching TRBD1. The V gene's germline CDR1 is MDHEN and CDR2 SYDVKM. The CDR3 covers 18 residues. Trimming at V came to 2 bases and at J to 3 bases, leaving 13 bases not matched to a gene. This CDR3 is CASSLRLGWTGPNQPQHF. The CDR3 DNA follows: TGTGCCAGCAGTTTAAGATTGGGTTGGACAGGACCCAATCAGCCCCAGCATTTT.

This chain links TRBV9 with TRBJ2-1; 8 bases agree with TRBD2. CDR1 and CDR2 from the germline V gene are SGDLS and YYNGEE. Trimming removed 0 bases from V and 7 bases from J; junction bases left unmatched: 18. The CDR3 spans 19 residues. The CDR3 protein is CASSVVGSGVSLLKNEQFF. The CDR3 nucleotides are TGTGCCAGCAGCGTAGTAGGTAGCGGGGTCTCCCTCCTGAAAAATGAGCAGTTCTTC.

This clone was recorded only once. This chain links TRBV2 with TRBJ2-7; D possibly corresponds to TRBD1 (6 bases). The CDR3 consists of 13 residues. Trimming removed 6 bases from V and 0 bases from J, with 9 bases in between. Germline values: CDR1 SNHLY, CDR2 FYNNEI. This chain's CDR3 is CASSRGRSYEQYF. The CDR3 nucleotides read TGTGCCAGCAGCAGGGGCCGCTCCTACGAGCAGTACTTC.

V usage is TRBV11-2 and J usage is TRBJ2-1; 11 bases are shared with TRBD2. V shed 2 bases and J 5 bases; nucleotides not matched to a gene: 8. CDR1 SGHAT and CDR2 FQNNGV come from the germline V gene. This CDR3 contains 17 residues. CDR3 sequence reads: CASSLRPRLAGHNEQFF. The CDR3 nucleotides read TGTGCCAGCAGCTTACGCCCGCGACTAGCGGGGCACAATGAGCAGTTCTTC.

The gene calls are TRBV10-3 and TRBJ2-1; TRBD2 aligns across 10 bases. This CDR3 comprises 16 residues. Trimming cost V 6 bases and J 1 base; bases outside gene matches: 6. Germline loops: CDR1 ENHRY, CDR2 SYGVKD. The DNA for the CDR3 is TGTGCCATCAGGGAGCCGGGACTAGCGTCCTACAATGAGCAGTTCTTC. As protein: CAIREPGLASYNEQFF.

The rearrangement joins TRBV10-3 to TRBJ2-1; TRBD1 aligns across 8 bases. The CDR3 has 13 amino acids. Unmatched junction bases numbered 9, after V lost 7 bases and J lost 10 bases. CDR1 and CDR2 from the germline V gene are ENHRY and SYGVKD. The CDR3 spells CAIKRTGSGEQFF. CDR3 nucleotides: TGTGCCATCAAGCGGACAGGGTCAGGAGAGCAGTTCTTC.

This chain links TRBV15 with TRBJ1-6, with D uncertain. Looked up from germline, CDR1 is LNHNV and CDR2 is YYDKDF (reference sequence). Trimming removed 0 bases at V and 7 bases at J, with 4 bases between. The CDR3 totals 13 residues. CDR3 sequence: CATSRDLNSPLHF. For the CDR3, the DNA is TGTGCCACCAGCAGAGATTTAAATTCACCCCTCCACTTT.

The chain joins TRBV5-5 to TRBJ2-5; D possibly corresponds to TRBD1 (5 bases). The CDR3 is 16 amino acids. Trimming took off 0 bases at V and 4 bases at J, with 16 bases between the two ends. In germline, CDR1 is SGHKS, CDR2 YYEKEE (reference sequence). CDR3 DNA: TGTGCCAGCAGCTTGGAACAAGCAGGGAAGGGAGAGACCCAGTACTTC. Its translation: CASSLEQAGKGETQYF.

Only a few counts were recorded for this clone. The rearrangement joins TRBV13 to TRBJ1-2; 9 bases are shared with TRBD1. The CDR3 totals 16 residues. CDR1 PRHDT and CDR2 FYEKMQ come from the germline V gene (reference sequence). J was trimmed by 4 bases and V by 4 bases; bases with no gene match: 10. This CDR3 is CASSSPLRDRVYGYTF. CDR3 bases: TGTGCCAGCAGCTCCCCCCTCCGGGACAGGGTCTATGGCTACACCTTC.

This chain joins TRBV2 and TRBJ2-1; 10 bases fit TRBD2. In germline, CDR1 is SNHLY, CDR2 FYNNEI. The V segment lost 2 bases and the J segment 5 bases; nucleotides outside the gene matches: 3. The CDR3 runs 15 residues. In DNA form, the CDR3 reads TGTGCCAGCAGTGAACTAGCGGGGGTAGACAATGAGCAGTTCTTC. Translation: CASSELAGVDNEQFF. Based on the CDR3 plus reference TRBV2 and TRBJ2-1, the full variable domain is EPEVTQTPSHQVTQMGQEVILRCVPISNHLYFYWYRQILGQKVEFLVSFYNNEISEKSEIFDDQFSVERPDGSNFTLKIRSTKLEDSAMYFCASSELAGVDNEQFFGPGTRLTVL.

The V gene is TRBV7-2, the J gene TRBJ2-3, with 8 bases fitting TRBD1. The germline CDR1 and CDR2 sequences are SGHTA and FQGNSA. This CDR3 has 15 amino acids. The V segment lost 5 bases and the J segment 6 bases; nucleotides outside the gene matches: 10. CDR3 sequence: CASSKGQAFLDTQYF. CDR3 bases: TGTGCCAGCAGCAAGGGACAGGCCTTCCTCGATACGCAGTATTTT.

This clone was seen just once. This chain uses TRBV11-3 with TRBJ2-7, with TRBD2 as a possible D gene (5 bases). The V end was cut by 5 bases, the J end by 2 bases, with 13 bases between. CDR1 is SGHNT and CDR2 is YENEEA in the germline V gene. The CDR3 consists of 14 residues. CDR3 protein: CASSHPGSPYEQYF. In DNA, the CDR3 is TGTGCCAGCAGCCACCCGGGGAGCCCCTACGAGCAGTACTTC.

The genes are TRBV9 and TRBJ1-1; possibly TRBD1 for D (6 bases). Trimming cost V 0 bases and J 3 bases, with 15 bases left between them. The germline V gene encodes CDR1 SGDLS and CDR2 YYNGEE. This CDR3 spans 16 amino acids. The CDR3 protein is CASSVDSRGRDTEAFF. CDR3 bases: TGTGCCAGCAGCGTAGATAGCAGGGGACGGGACACTGAAGCTTTCTTT.